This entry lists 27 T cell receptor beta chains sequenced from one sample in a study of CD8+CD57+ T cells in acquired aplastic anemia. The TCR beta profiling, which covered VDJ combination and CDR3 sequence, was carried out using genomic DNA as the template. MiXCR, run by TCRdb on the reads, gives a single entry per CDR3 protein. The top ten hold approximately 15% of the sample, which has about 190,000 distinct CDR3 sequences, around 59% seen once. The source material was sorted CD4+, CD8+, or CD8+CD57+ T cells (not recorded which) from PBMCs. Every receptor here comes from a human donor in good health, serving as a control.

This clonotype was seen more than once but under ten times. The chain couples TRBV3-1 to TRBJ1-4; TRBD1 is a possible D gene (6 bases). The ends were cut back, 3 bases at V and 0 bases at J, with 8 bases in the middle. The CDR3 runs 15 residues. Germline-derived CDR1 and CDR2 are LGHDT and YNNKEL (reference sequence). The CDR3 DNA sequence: TGTGCCAGCAGCCACGGGACAACAACTAATGAAAAACTGTTTTTT. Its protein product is CASSHGTTTNEKLFF.

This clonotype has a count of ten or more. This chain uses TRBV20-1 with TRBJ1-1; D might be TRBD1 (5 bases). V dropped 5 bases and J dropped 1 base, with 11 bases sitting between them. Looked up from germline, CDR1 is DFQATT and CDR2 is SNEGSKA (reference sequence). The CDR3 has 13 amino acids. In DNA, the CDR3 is TGCAGTGCTCTCCGCGGACAGAACACTGAAGCTTTCTTT. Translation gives CSALRGQNTEAFF.

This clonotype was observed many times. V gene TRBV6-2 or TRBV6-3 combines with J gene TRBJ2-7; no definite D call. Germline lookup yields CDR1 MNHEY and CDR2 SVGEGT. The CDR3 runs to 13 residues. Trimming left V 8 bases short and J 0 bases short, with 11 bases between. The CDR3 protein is CASSETGSYEQYF. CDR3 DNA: TGTGCCAGCTCAGAGACGGGCTCCTACGAGCAGTACTTC.

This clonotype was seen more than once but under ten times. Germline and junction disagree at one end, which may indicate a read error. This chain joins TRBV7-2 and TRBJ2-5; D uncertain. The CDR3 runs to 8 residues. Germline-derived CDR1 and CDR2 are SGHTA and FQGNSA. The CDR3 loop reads CASSLVYF. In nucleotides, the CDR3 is TGTGCCAGCAGCTTAGTATATTTC.

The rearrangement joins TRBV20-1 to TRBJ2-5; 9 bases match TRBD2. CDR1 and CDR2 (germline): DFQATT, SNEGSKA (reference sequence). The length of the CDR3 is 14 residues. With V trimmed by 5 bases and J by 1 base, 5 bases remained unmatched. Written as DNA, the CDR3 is TGCAGTGCTGGGGGCGGGGGGGCCCAAGAGACCCAGTACTTC. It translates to CSAGGGGAQETQYF.

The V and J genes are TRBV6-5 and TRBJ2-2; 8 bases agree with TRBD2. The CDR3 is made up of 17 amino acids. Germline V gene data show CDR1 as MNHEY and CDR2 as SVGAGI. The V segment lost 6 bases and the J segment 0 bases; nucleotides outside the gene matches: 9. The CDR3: CASSPRGGQANTGELFF. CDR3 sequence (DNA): TGTGCCAGCAGCCCCCGGGGGGGGCAGGCGAACACCGGGGAGCTGTTTTTT.

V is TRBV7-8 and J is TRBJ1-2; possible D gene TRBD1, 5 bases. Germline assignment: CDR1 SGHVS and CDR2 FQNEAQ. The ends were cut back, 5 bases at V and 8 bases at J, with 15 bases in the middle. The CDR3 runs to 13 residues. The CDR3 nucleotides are TGTGCCAGCAGCCATGAGGCAGGGTACGGCTACACCTTC. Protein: CASSHEAGYGYTF. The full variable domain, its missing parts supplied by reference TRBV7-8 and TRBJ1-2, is GAGVSQSPRYKVAKRGQDVALRCDPISGHVSLFWYQQALGQGPEFLTYFQNEAQLDKSGLPSDRFFAERPEGSVSTLKIQRTQQEDSAVYLCASSHEAGYGYTFGSGTRLTVV.

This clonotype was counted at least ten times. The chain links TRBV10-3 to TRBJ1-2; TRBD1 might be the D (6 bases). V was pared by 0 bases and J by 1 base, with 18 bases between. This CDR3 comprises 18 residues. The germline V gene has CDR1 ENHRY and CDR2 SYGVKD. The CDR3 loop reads CAISESRLGAYLNYGYTF. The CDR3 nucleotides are TGTGCCATCAGTGAGTCGCGCCTGGGGGCCTATCTTAACTATGGCTACACCTTC.

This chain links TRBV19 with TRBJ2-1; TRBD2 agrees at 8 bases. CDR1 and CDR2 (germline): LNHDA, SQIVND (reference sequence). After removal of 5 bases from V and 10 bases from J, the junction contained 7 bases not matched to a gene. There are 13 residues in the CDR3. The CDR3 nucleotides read TGTGCCAGTAGTGAGATAGCGGGGTGGGAGCAGTTCTTC. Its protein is CASSEIAGWEQFF.

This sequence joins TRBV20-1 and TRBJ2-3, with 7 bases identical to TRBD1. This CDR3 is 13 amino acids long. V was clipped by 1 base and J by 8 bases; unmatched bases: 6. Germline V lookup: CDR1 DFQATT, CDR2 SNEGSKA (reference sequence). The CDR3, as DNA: TGCAGTGCTAGAGGGGGGACAGTGGGTACGCAGTATTTT. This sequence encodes CSARGGTVGTQYF.

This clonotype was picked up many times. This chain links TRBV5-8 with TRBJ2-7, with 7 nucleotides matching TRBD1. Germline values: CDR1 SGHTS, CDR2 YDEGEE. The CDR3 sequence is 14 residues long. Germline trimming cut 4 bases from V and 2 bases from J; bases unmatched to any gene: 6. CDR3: CASSPRDSTYEQYF. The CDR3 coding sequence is TGTGCCAGCAGCCCCCGGGACAGCACCTACGAGCAGTACTTC.

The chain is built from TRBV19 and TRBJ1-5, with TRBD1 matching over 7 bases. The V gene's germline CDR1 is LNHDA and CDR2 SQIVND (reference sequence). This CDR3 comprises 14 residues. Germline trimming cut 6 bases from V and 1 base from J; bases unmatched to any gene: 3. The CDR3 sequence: CASSGDSSNQPQHF. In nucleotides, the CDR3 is TGTGCCAGTAGCGGGGACAGCAGCAATCAGCCCCAGCATTTT.

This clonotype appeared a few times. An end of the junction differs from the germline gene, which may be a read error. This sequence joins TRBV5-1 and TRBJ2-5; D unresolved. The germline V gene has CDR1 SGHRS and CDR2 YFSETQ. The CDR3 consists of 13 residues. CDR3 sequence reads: CASSLGAQGTQYF. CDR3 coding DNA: TGCGCCAGCAGCTTGGGAGCCCAAGGGACCCAGTACTTC.

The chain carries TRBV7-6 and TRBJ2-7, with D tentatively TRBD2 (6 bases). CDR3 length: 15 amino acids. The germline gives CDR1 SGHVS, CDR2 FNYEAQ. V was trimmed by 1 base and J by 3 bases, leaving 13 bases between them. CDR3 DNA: TGTGCCAGCAGCTTAGTGGCGGGACCTGGCTACGAGCAGTACTTC. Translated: CASSLVAGPGYEQYF.

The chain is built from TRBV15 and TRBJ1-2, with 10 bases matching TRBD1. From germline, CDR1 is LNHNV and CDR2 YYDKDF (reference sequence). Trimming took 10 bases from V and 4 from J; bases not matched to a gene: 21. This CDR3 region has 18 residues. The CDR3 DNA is TGTGCCAGCAGGCTTCGGGACAGGGGCCTACCAGGGATCTATGGCTACACCTTC. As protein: CASRLRDRGLPGIYGYTF.

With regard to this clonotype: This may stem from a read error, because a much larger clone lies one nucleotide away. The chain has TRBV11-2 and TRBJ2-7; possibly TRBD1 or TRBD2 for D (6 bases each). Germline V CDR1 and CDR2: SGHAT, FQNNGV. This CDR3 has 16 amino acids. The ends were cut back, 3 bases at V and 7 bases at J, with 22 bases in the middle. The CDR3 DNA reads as TGTGCCAGCAGCTTTAATACGTTGGGGGGCCTTGATGAGCAGTACTTC. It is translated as CASSFNTLGGLDEQYF.

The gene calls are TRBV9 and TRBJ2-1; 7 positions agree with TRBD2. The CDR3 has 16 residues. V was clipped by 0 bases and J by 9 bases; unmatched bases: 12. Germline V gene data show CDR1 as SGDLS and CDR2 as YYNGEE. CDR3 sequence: CASSVAPQAGESEQFF. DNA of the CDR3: TGTGCCAGCAGCGTAGCACCGCAGGCGGGGGAAAGTGAGCAGTTCTTC.

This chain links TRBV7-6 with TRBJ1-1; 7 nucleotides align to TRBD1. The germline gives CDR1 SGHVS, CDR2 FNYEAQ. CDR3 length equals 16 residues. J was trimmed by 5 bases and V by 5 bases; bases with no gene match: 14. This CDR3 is CASSPIQGEVWTEAFF. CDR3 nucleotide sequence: TGTGCCAGCAGCCCAATTCAGGGGGAGGTGTGGACTGAAGCTTTCTTT.

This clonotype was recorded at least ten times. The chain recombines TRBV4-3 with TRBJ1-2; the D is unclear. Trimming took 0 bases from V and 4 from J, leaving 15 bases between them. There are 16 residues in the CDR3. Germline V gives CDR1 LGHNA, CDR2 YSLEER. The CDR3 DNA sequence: TGCGCCAGCAGCCAAGAAACAGCGAGTTCGATCTATGGCTACACCTTC. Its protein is CASSQETASSIYGYTF.

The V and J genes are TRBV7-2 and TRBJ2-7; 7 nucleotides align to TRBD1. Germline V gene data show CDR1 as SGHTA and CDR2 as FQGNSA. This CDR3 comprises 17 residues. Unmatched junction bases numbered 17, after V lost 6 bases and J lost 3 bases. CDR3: CASSAKDRKKISYEQYF. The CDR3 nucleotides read TGTGCCAGCAGTGCCAAGGACAGGAAAAAGATTAGCTACGAGCAGTACTTC.

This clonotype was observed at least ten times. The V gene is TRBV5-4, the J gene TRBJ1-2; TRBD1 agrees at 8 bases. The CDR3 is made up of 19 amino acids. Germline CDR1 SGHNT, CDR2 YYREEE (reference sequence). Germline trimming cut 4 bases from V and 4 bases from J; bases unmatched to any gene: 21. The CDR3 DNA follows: TGTGCCAGCAGCCCACTTCCAGGGGGCGCTCCTAGAGACCCCTATGGCTACACCTTC. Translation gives CASSPLPGGAPRDPYGYTF.

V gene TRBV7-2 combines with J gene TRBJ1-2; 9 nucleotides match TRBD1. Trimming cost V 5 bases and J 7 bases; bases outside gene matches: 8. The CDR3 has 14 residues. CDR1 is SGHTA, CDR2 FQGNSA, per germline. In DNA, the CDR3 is TGTGCCAGCAGCCCACAGGGACAGGGATGTGGCTACACCTTC. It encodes CASSPQGQGCGYTF.

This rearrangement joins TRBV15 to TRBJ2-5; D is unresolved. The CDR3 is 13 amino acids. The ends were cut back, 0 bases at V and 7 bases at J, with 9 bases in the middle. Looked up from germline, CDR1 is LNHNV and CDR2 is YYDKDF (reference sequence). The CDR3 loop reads CATSRDSSWTQYF. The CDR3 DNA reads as TGTGCCACCAGCAGAGATAGTTCGTGGACCCAGTACTTC.

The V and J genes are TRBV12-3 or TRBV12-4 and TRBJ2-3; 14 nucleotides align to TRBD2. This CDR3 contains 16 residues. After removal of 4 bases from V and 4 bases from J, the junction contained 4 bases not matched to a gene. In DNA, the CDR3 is TGTGCCAGCAGTTCCCGGACTAGCGGGGGGTCAGATACGCAGTATTTT. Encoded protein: CASSSRTSGGSDTQYF.

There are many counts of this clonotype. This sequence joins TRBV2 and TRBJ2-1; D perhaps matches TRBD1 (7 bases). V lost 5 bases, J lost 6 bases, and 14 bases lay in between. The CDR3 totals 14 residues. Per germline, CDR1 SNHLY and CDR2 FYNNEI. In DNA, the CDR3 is TGTGCCAGCAGTTCCCGACAGGGAGGCAATGAGCAGTTCTTC. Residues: CASSSRQGGNEQFF.

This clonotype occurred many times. In DNA form, the CDR3 reads TGTGCCAGTAGTACCCCCACTAGCGGGGGCTACAATGAGCAGTTCTTC. It encodes CASSTPTSGGYNEQFF. The chain links TRBV19 to TRBJ2-1; 11 bases are a match to TRBD2. CDR1 and CDR2 (germline): LNHDA, SQIVND (reference sequence). The CDR3 runs to 16 residues. Trimming at V came to 4 bases and at J to 3 bases, leaving 5 bases not matched to a gene.

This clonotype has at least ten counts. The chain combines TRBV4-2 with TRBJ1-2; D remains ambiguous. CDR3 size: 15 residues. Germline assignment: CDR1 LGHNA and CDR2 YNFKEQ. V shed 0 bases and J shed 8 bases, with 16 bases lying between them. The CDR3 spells CASSQEGSGYAGYTF. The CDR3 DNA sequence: TGTGCCAGCAGCCAAGAGGGGTCGGGATATGCCGGCTACACCTTC.